The rows below give T cell receptor beta chains drawn from one sample of a study of lymphopenia after photon versus proton radiotherapy. Sequencing was performed with immunoSEQ multiplex PCR; in TCRdb, only in-frame clones are kept and a portion is missing. The sample shows about 53,000 clones, around 88% of them seen only once. Source: peripheral blood, taken from a patient treated with photon-based radiotherapy. The receptors here all came from a middle-aged man with gastric cancer. Both conserved end residues are trimmed from each CDR3.

TRBV27 11 ASSYSLNTEAF
TRBV27 15 ASSLKVTVLSNQPQH
TRBV19 15 ASSIDPSGSAKNIQY
TRBV30 16 AWKIKGNYRSGANVLT
TRBV29-1 10 SVDVGQETQY
TRBV5-4 12 ASSLWGLNTEAF
TRBV29-1 12 SVALTATNEKLF
TRBV5-5 13 ASSFDARPGDTIY
TRBV14 11 ASSQNRGSEAF
TRBV4-3 13 ASSQGQKNTGELF
TRBV7-9 16 ASSPGQPFVGAKNIQY
TRBV7-8 13 ASSRGHDRNQPQH
TRBV18 13 ASSPLTGMNTEAF
TRBV10-1 10 ASSESVGGPR